This T cell receptor beta chain was profiled in a study of T cell repertoires in cytomegalovirus infection. The V gene's germline CDR1 is SGHTA and CDR2 FQGNSA. The length of the CDR3 is 16 residues. Trimming removed 0 bases at V and 0 bases at J, with 9 bases between. Study-wide results and limits: Ex vivo, HLA-C-restricted CMV-specific TCR beta clonotypes prevailed over the rest of the response.

TCRdb passed the reads through MiXCR, listing each CDR3 protein once. Of some 200,000 distinct CDR3 sequences in the sample, 35% to 40% were seen once. There are many counts of this clonotype. Antigen specificity is unknown. The sequence was obtained from a human donor in good health (CMV status not recorded). Some clones in this sample may be carry-over from other donors' samples. The sequenced sample was CD8+ T cells from cultured PBMCs, obtained from culture after CMV antigen stimulation. The rearrangement uses TRBV7-2 and TRBJ1-3; D remains unclear. The CDR3: CASSLARRISGNTIYF. The CDR3 nucleotides are TGTGCCAGCAGCTTAGCGCGGAGAATCTCTGGAAACACCATATATTTT.